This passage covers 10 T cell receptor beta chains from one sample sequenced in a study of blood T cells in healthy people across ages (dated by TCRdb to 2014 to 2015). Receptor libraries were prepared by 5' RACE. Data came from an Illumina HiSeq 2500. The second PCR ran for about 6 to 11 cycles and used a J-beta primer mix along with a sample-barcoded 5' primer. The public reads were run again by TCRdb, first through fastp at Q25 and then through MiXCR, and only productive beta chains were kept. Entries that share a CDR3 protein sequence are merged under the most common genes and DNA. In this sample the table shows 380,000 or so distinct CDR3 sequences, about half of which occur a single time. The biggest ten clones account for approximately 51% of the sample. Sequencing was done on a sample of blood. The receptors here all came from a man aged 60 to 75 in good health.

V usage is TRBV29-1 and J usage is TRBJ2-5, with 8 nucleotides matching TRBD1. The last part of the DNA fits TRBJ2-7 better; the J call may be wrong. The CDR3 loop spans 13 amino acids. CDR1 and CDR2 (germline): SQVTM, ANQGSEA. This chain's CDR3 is CSVEDRGQHEQYF. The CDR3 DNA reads TGCAGCGTTGAAGACAGGGGGCAACACGAGCAGTACTTC.

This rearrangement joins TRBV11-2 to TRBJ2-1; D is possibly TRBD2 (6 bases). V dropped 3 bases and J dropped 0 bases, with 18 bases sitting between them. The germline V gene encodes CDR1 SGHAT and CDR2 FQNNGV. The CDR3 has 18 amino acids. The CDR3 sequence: CASSFFPGAGSSYNEQFF. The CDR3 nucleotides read TGTGCCAGCAGCTTTTTCCCTGGGGCGGGGAGCTCCTACAATGAGCAGTTCTTC.

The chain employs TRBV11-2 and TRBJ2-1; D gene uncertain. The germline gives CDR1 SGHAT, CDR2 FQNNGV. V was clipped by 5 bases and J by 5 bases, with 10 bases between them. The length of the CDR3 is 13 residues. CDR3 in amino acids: CASSLSEHNEQFF. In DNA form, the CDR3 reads TGTGCCAGCAGCCTATCAGAGCACAATGAGCAGTTCTTC.

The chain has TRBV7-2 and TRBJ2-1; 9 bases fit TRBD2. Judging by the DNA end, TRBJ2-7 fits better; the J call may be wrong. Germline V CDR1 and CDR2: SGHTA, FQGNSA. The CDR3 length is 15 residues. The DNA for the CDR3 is TGTGCCAGCAGGCATAGCGGGAGAAACTACAATGAGCAGTACTTC. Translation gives CASRHSGRNYNEQYF.

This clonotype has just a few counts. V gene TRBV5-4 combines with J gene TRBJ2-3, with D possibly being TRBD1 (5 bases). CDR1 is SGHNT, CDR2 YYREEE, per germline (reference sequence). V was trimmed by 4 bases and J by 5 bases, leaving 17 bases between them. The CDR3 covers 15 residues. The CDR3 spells CASSPRKGREDTQYF. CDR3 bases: TGTGCCAGCAGCCCCCGCAAGGGGCGTGAAGATACGCAGTATTTT. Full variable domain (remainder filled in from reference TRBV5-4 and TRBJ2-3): ETGVTQSPTHLIKTRGQQVTLRCSSQSGHNTVSWYQQALGQGPQFIFQYYREEENGRGNFPPRFSGLQFPNYSSELNVNALELDDSALYLCASSPRKGREDTQYFGPGTRLTVL.

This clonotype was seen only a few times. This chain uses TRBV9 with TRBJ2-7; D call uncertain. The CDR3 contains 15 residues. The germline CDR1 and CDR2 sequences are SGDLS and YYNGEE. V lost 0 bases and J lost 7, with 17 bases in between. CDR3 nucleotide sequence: TGTGCCAGCAGCGTAGACGGGCAGGCTTCTAGGGAGCAGTACTTC. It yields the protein CASSVDGQASREQYF.

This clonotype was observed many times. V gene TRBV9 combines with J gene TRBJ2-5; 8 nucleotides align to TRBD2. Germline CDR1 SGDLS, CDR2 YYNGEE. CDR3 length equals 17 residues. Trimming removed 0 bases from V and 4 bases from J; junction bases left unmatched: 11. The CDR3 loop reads CASSVAGGPRSRETQYF. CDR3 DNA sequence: TGTGCCAGCAGCGTAGCGGGGGGGCCCCGTAGTAGAGAGACCCAGTACTTC.

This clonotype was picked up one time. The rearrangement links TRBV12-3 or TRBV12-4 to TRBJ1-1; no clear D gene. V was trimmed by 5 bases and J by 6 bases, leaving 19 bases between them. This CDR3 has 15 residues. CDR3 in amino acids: CASSPRGLPGAEAFF. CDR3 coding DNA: TGTGCCAGCAGTCCCAGAGGCCTCCCGGGAGCTGAAGCTTTCTTT.

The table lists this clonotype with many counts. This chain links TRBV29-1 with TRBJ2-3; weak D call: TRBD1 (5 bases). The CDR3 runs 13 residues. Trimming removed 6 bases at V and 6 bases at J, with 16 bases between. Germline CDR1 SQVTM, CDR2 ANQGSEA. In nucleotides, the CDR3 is TGCAGCGTCGCTGCAGGGTCCGGGGATACGCAGTATTTT. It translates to CSVAAGSGDTQYF.

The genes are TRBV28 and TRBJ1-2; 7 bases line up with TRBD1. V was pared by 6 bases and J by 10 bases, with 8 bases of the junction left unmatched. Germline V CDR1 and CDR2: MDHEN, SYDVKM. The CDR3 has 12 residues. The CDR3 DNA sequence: TGTGCCAGCAGAGACCCAGGGGGTGCCTACACCTTC. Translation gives CASRDPGGAYTF.